This TCR beta chain was captured by sequencing in a study of early stage breast cancer tumors. Study observations and caveats: Commonly generated sequences made up most enriched TCRB sequences shared between patients. Chain pairing and CD4, CD8 or FOXP3 expression were not captured.

As for this clone: Its antigen is still unknown.

The table came from immunoSEQ multiplex PCR; TCRdb's copy has only in-frame clones and leaves some out. Of around 51,000 clones in the sample, around 80% are singletons; the top ten hold around 3.4%. Germline CDR1 reads LNHDA; CDR2 reads SQIVND (reference sequence). V gave up 6 bases and J gave up 3 bases; unmatched junction bases: 1. The CDR3 contains 12 residues. This TCR was recovered from a person aged 40 to 49 with breast cancer. The sample taken for sequencing was blood. The J gene is TRBJ1-2, the V gene TRBV19; 7 nucleotides align to TRBD1. The CDR3 reads CASRTGDYGYTF. CDR3 in DNA: TGTGCCAGTAGAACAGGGGACTATGGCTACACCTTC.